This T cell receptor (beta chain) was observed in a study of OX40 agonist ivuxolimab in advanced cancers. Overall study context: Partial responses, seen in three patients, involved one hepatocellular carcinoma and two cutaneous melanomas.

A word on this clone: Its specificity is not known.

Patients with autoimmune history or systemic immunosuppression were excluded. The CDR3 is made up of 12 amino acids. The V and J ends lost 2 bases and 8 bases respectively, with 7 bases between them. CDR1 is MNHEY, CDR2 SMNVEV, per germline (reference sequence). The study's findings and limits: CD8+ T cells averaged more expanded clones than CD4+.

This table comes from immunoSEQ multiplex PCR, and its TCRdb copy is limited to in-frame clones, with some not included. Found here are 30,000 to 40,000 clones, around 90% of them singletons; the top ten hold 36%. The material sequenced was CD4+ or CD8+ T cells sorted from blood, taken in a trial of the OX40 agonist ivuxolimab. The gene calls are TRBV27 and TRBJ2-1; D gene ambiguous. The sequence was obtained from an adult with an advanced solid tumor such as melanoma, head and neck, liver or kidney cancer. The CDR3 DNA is TGTGCCAGCAGTTTAGTCCCCCATGAGCAGTTCTTC. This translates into CASSLVPHEQFF.